One T cell receptor (beta chain) is described in this entry. The data stem from a study of blood T cell repertoires in COVID-19. Whole-study context: PBMCs, B-cell-depleted T cells, or T cells were the source of the cDNA or gDNA that made up the material.

V was clipped by 1 base and J by 9 bases, with 12 bases between them. There are 13 residues in the CDR3. From germline, CDR1 is SGHAT and CDR2 FQNNGV. Sequencing was performed with immunoSEQ multiplex PCR; in TCRdb, only in-frame clones are kept and a portion is missing. The sample lists 250,000 to 350,000 clones, about nine tenths seen once, with about 11% in the top ten. The clonotype was recovered from a woman under 40 with COVID-19, enrolled during active disease. The V gene is TRBV11-2, the J gene TRBJ1-1; the D gene is possibly TRBD1 (5 bases). The source material was peripheral blood. The CDR3 DNA sequence: TGTGCCAGCAGCTTAGGGGGGGGGACTAAAGCTTTCTTT. It is translated as CASSLGGGTKAFF.